Here is one TCR beta chain with its context. These data are taken from a study of blood T cell repertoires in COVID-19. Using immunoSEQ multiplex PCR, the repertoire was profiled, and TCRdb retains in-frame clones only, with some absent. Of approximately 69,000 clones listed, about 90% were seen once; the top ten hold 9.5% to 15%. The CDR3 is 15 amino acids. J lost 6 bases, V lost 5 bases, and 11 bases had no gene match. Germline lookup yields CDR1 ENHRY and CDR2 SYGVKD. The sequencing sample was made of peripheral blood. The sequence derives from a human donor in a cohort sampled during active COVID-19. The chain recombines TRBV10-3 with TRBJ1-2, with 8 bases that match TRBD1. The CDR3 loop reads CAISLQRTGTDGYTF. The DNA of the CDR3 is TGTGCCATCAGTCTGCAGCGGACAGGGACGGATGGCTACACCTTC.